The 8 T cell receptor beta chains reported below all come from one sample, sequenced in a study of blood T cell repertoires in COVID-19. Sequencing was performed with immunoSEQ multiplex PCR; in TCRdb, only in-frame clones are kept and a portion is missing. The top ten hold approximately 0.94% of the sample, which has approximately 290,000 clones, around 85% seen once. The sample comprised peripheral blood. Every receptor here comes from a human donor with COVID-19, enrolled during active disease. The donor label of this sample is uncertain.

This chain links TRBV6-5 with TRBJ2-3; TRBD2 agrees at 12 bases. Germline CDR1 reads MNHEY; CDR2 reads SVGAGI. The V and J ends lost 1 base and 4 bases, in that order; junction bases with no gene match: 3. This CDR3 region has 16 residues. The CDR3 DNA follows: TGTGCCAGCAGTTACTGGACTAGCGGGACCGCAGATACGCAGTATTTT. Translation gives CASSYWTSGTADTQYF.

The chain is built from TRBV27 and TRBJ2-1; 10 positions agree with TRBD1. Germline V lookup: CDR1 MNHEY, CDR2 SMNVEV (reference sequence). The CDR3 runs 14 residues. V was clipped by 5 bases and J by 9 bases; unmatched bases: 7. The CDR3 DNA sequence: TGTGCCAGCAGTCCGGGACAGGGGATGGGTGAGCAGTTCTTC. As protein: CASSPGQGMGEQFF.

The chain uses TRBV3-1 (or the pseudogene TRBV3-2) and TRBJ2-5; D may be TRBD1 (6 bases). CDR3 length equals 15 residues. Germline CDR1 LGHDT, CDR2 YNNKEL (reference sequence). V was shortened by 6 bases and J by 2 bases, with 16 bases between the two germline ends. This chain's CDR3 is CASSPLGASQETQYF. The CDR3 DNA reads as TGTGCCAGCAGTCCCTTGGGGGCTAGTCAAGAGACCCAGTACTTC.

A few counts support this clone. CDR3 amino acids: CASSSRQDNQPQHF. In DNA, the CDR3 is TGTGCCAGCAGCTCTAGACAGGACAATCAGCCCCAGCATTTT. The V call is TRBV7-2, the J call TRBJ1-5; TRBD1 might be the D (6 bases). This CDR3 has 14 residues. Trimming removed 4 bases from V and 3 bases from J, with 10 bases in between. In germline, CDR1 is SGHTA, CDR2 FQGNSA.

The V and J genes are TRBV30 and TRBJ1-5; maybe TRBD1 (5 bases). Germline V CDR1 and CDR2: GTSNPN, SVGIG (reference sequence). The germline V and J ends were trimmed by 6 bases and 5 bases, with 11 bases remaining between them. The length of the CDR3 is 12 residues. The CDR3 DNA reads as TGTGCCTGCCGGCAGGGCTATCAGCCCCAGCATTTT. Protein sequence: CACRQGYQPQHF.

This clone was recorded once. The chain employs TRBV15 and TRBJ1-2; the D is unclear. Germline V gene sequence: CDR1 LNHNV, CDR2 YYDKDF (reference sequence). V was shortened by 0 bases and J by 5 bases, with 13 bases between the two germline ends. CDR3 length: 15 amino acids. The CDR3 sequence: CATSRDRQESYGYTF. The DNA for the CDR3 is TGTGCCACCAGCAGAGATCGTCAGGAATCATATGGCTACACCTTC.

This chain connects TRBV7-9 to TRBJ2-1; D is possibly TRBD2 (6 bases). CDR1 and CDR2 (germline): SEHNR, FQNEAQ (reference sequence). The CDR3 spans 15 residues. The V end lost 1 base, the J end lost 2 bases, and 9 bases lay between the germline ends. For the CDR3, the DNA is TGTGCCAGCAGCTTAGGGCGGGATACCTACAATGAGCAGTTCTTC. This encodes CASSLGRDTYNEQFF.

The table lists this clone with a count of one. The V and J genes are TRBV28 and TRBJ2-2; possibly TRBD1 for D (7 bases). The CDR3 loop spans 15 amino acids. Deletions cut 4 bases from V and 5 bases from J, with 14 bases between. CDR1 and CDR2 from the germline V gene are MDHEN and SYDVKM. CDR3 sequence: CASSYSSGGTGELFF. The DNA of the CDR3 is TGTGCCAGCAGTTACTCCTCAGGGGGGACCGGGGAGCTGTTTTTT.